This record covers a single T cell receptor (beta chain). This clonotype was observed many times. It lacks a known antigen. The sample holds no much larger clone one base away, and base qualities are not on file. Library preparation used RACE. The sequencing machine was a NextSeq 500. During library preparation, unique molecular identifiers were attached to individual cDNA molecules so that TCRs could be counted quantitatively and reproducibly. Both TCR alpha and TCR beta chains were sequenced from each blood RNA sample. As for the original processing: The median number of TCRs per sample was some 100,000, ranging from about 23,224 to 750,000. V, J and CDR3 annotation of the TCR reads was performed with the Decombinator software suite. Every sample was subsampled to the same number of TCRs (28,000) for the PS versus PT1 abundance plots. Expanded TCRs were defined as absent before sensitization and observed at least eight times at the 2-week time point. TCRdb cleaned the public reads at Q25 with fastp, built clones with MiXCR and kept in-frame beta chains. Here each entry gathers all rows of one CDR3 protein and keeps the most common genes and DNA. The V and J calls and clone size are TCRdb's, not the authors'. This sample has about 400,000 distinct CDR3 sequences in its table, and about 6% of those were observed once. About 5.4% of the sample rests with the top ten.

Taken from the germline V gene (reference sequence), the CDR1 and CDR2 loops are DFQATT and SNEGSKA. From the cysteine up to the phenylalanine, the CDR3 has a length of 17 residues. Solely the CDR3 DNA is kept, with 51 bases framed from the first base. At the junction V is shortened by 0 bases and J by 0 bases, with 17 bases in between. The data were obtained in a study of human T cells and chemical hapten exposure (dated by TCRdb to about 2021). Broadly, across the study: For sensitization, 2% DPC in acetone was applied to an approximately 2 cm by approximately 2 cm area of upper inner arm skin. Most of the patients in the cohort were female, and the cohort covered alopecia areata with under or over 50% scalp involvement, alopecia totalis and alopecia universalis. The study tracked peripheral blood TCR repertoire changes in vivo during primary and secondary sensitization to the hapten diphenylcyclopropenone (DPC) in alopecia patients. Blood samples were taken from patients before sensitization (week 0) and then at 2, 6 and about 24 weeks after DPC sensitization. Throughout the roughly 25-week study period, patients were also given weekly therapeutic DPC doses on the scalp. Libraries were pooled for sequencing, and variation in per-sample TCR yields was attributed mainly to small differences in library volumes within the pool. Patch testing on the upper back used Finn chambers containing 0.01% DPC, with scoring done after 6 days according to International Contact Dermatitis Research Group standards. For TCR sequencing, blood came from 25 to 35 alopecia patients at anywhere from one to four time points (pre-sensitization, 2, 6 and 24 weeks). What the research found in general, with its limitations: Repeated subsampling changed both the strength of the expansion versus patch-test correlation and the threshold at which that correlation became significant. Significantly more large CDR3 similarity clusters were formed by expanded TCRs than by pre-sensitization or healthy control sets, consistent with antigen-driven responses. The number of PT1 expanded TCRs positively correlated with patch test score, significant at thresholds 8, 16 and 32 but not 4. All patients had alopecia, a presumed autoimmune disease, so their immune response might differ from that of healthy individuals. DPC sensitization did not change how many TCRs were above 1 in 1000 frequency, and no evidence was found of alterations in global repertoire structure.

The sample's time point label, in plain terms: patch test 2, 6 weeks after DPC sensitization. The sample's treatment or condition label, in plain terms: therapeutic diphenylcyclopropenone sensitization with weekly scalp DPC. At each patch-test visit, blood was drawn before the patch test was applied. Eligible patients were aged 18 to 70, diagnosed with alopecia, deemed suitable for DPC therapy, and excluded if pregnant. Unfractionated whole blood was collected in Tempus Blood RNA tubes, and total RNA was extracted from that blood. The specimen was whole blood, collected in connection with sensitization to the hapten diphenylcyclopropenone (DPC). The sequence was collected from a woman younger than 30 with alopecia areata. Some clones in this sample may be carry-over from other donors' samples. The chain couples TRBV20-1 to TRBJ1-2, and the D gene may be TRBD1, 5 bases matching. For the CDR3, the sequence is CSARDSTGVRANYGYTF. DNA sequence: TGCAGTGCTAGAGATAGTACGGGGGTCAGGGCTAACTATGGCTACACCTTC.